A selection of T cell receptor beta chains follows, all from one sample in a study of regulatory T cells in long-lasting Graves disease. MiXCR, applied by TCRdb to the multiplex PCR reads, yields one record per CDR3 protein. The sample consists of about 460,000 distinct CDR3 sequences, approximately 22% of them appearing once. The material sequenced was peripheral blood mononuclear cells (PBMCs), taken when the disease was refractory, from a patient treated with antithyroid drugs. The receptors originated from a female donor with Graves disease. The CDR3 runs from the conserved cysteine through the conserved F or W. D genes are given only for firm matches. Expanded clones are given a class, and other clones once, few, many or no size at all.

J | D | V | size | CDR3 | DNA
TRBJ2-7 | NA | TRBV9 | NA | CASSVDGTYPYEQYF | TGTGCCAGCAGCGTAGATGGGACTTACCCCTACGAGCAGTACTTC
TRBJ2-2 | NA | TRBV18 | NA | CASSRRTQMTGELFF | TGTGCCAGCTCACGACGGACCCAGATGACCGGGGAGCTGTTTTTT
TRBJ2-7 | NA | TRBV29-1 | many | CSVSEGRLEQYF | TGCAGCGTCAGTGAGGGGCGGTTAGAGCAGTACTTC
TRBJ2-7 | NA | TRBV6-2/TRBV6-3 | NA | CASSYYTSYEQYF | TGTGCCAGCAGTTACTACACTTCCTACGAGCAGTACTTC
TRBJ2-1 | TRBD2 | TRBV28 | NA | CASSLGTSGRNEQFF | TGTGCCAGCAGTCTAGGGACTAGCGGGAGGAATGAGCAGTTCTTC
TRBJ1-2 | NA | TRBV6-5 | many | CASSYGDGRDGYTF | TGTGCCAGCAGTTACGGGGACGGCCGGGATGGCTACACCTTC
TRBJ1-2 | TRBD1 | TRBV10-3 | many | CAIRITGGGGYTF | TGTGCCATCAGAATTACAGGGGGCGGTGGCTACACCTTC
TRBJ1-3 | NA | TRBV9 | few | CASSGTTGRSGNTIYF | TGTGCCAGCAGCGGTACGACAGGCCGCTCTGGAAACACCATATATTTT
TRBJ1-1 | NA | TRBV12-3/TRBV12-4 | NA | CASSGVRGATEAFF | TGTGCCAGCAGTGGAGTCAGGGGCGCCACTGAAGCTTTCTTT
TRBJ2-7 | TRBD2 | TRBV7-3 | few | CASSLGEGRVEQYF | TGTGCCAGCAGCTTAGGGGAGGGGAGGGTCGAGCAGTACTTC
TRBJ1-4 | NA | TRBV6-5 | many | CASSSQGGDEKLFF | TGTGCCAGCAGTTCTCAGGGAGGTGACGAAAAACTGTTTTTT
TRBJ1-5 | NA | TRBV28 | many | CASNRVTSPQHF | TGTGCCAGCAACAGGGTCACATCGCCCCAGCATTTT